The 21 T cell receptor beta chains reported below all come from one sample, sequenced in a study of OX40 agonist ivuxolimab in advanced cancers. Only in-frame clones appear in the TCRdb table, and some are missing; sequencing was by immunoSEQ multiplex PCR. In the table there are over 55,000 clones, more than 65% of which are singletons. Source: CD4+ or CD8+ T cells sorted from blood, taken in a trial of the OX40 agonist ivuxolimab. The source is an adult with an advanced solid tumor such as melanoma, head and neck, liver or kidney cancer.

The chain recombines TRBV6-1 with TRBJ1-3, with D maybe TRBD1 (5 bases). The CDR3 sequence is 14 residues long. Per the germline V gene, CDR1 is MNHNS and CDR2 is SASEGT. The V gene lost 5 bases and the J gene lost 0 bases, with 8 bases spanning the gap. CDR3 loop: CASSLQDSGNTIYF. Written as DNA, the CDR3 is TGTGCCAGCAGTCTACAGGACTCTGGAAACACCATATATTTT.

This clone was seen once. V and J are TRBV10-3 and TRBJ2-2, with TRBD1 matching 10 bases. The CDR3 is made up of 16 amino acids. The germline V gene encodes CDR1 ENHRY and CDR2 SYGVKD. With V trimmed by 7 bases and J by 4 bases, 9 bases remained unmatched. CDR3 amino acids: CAIKGTGAGSTGELFF. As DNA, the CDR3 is TGTGCCATCAAGGGGACAGGGGCCGGTAGCACCGGGGAGCTGTTTTTT.

CDR3 sequence: CASSVVSDTQYF. CDR3 DNA: TGTGCCAGCAGCGTCGTATCAGATACGCAGTATTTT. The chain carries TRBV9 and TRBJ2-3; D gene unclear. The germline V gene has CDR1 SGDLS and CDR2 YYNGEE. This CDR3 contains 12 residues. With 2 bases removed from V and 4 bases from J, the gap between germline ends came to 5 bases.

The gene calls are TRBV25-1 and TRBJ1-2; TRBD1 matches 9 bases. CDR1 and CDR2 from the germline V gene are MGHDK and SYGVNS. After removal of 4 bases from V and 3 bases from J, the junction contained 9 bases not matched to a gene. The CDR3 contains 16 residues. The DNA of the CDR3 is TGTGCCAGCAGTGGGACACAGGGGGCTAAACACTATGGCTACACCTTC. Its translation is CASSGTQGAKHYGYTF.

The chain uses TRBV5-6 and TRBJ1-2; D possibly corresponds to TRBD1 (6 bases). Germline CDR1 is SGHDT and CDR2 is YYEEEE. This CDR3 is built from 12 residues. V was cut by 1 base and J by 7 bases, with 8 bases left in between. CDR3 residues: CASSLNRAGYTF. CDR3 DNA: TGTGCCAGCAGCTTGAACAGGGCTGGCTACACCTTC. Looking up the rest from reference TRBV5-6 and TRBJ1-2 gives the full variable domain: DAGVTQSPTHLIKTRGQQVTLRCSPKSGHDTVSWYQQALGQGPQFIFQYYEEEERQRGNFPDRFSGHQFPNYSSELNVNALLLGDSALYLCASSLNRAGYTFGSGTRLTVV.

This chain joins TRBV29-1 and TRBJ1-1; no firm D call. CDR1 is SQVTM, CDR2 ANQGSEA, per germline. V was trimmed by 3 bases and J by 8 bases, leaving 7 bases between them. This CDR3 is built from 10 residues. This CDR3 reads CSVDLREAFF. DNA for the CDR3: TGCAGCGTTGATTTGAGAGAAGCTTTCTTT.

CDR3 protein: CASSKPGTSGRSSYEQYF. CDR3 DNA: TGCGCCAGCAGCAAACCCGGGACTAGCGGGCGAAGCTCCTACGAGCAGTACTTC. The rearrangement links TRBV5-1 to TRBJ2-7; 12 bases fit TRBD2. Looked up from germline, CDR1 is SGHRS and CDR2 is YFSETQ. Unmatched junction bases numbered 11, after V lost 4 bases and J lost 0 bases. This CDR3 is built from 18 residues.

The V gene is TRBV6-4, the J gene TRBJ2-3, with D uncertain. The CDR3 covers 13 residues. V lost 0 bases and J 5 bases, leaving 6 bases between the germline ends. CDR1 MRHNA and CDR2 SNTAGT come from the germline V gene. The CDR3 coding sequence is TGTGCCAGCAGTGACTCCCGGGTAGATACGCAGTATTTT. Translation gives CASSDSRVDTQYF.

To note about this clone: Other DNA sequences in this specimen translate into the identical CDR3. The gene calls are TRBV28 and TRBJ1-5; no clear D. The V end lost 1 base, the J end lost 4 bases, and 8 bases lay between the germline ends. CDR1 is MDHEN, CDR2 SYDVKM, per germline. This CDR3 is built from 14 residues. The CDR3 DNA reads TGTGCCAGCAGTTTATCCTTGAATAATCAGCCCCAGCATTTT. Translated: CASSLSLNNQPQHF.

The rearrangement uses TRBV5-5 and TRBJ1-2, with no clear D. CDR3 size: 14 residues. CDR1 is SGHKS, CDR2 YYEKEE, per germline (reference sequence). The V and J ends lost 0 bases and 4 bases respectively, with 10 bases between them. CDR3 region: CASSLAPLSYGYTF. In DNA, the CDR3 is TGTGCCAGCAGCTTGGCCCCCCTCAGCTATGGCTACACCTTC.

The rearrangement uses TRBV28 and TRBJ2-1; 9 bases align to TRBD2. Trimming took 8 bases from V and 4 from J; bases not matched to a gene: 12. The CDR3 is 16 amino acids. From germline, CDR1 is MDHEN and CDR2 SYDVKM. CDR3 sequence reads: CASRKRGDSLYNEQFF. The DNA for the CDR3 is TGTGCCAGCCGTAAGCGGGGGGATTCGTTGTACAATGAGCAGTTCTTC.

The CDR3 region has the DNA TGTGCCAGCAGCTTGGCGACAATCCCAGATACGCAGTATTTT. Protein sequence: CASSLATIPDTQYF. The chain joins TRBV5-6 to TRBJ2-3; D is uncertain. The CDR3 is 14 residues long. Germline V gene data show CDR1 as SGHDT and CDR2 as YYEEEE. With 0 bases removed from V and 4 bases from J, the gap between germline ends came to 9 bases. Full variable domain (outside the CDR3, taken from reference TRBV5-6 and TRBJ2-3): DAGVTQSPTHLIKTRGQQVTLRCSPKSGHDTVSWYQQALGQGPQFIFQYYEEEERQRGNFPDRFSGHQFPNYSSELNVNALLLGDSALYLCASSLATIPDTQYFGPGTRLTVL.

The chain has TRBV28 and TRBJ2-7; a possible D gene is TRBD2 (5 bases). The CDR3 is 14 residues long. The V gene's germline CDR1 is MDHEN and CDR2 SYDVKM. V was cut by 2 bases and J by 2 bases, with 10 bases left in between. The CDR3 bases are TGTGCCAGCAGTTTACCAGCGGCACCCTACGAGCAGTACTTC. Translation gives CASSLPAAPYEQYF.

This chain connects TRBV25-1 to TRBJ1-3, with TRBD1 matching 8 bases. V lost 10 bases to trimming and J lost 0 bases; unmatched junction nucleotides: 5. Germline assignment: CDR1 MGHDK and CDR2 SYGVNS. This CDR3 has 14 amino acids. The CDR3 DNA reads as TGTGCCACCCAGGGGGCGTTCTCTGGAAACACCATATATTTT. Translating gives CATQGAFSGNTIYF.

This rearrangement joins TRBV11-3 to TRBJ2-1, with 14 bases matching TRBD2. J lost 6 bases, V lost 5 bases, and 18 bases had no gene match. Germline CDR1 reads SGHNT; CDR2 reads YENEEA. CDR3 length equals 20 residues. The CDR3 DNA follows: TGTGCCAGCAGCCCAGGGTCGGGACTAGCGGGAGTACAGATCAGCAATGAGCAGTTCTTC. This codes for CASSPGSGLAGVQISNEQFF.

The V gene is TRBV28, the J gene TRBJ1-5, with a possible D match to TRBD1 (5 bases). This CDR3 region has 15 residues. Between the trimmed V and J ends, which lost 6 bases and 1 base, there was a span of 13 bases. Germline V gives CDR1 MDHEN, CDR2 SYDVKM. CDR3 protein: CASSEGELSNQPQHF. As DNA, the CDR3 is TGTGCCAGCAGCGAAGGGGAGTTAAGCAATCAGCCCCAGCATTTT.

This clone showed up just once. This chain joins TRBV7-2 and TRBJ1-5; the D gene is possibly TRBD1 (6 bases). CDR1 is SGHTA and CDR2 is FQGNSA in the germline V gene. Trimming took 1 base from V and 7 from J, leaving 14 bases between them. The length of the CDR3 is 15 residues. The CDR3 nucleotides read TGTGCCAGCAGCTTAGGGGGTACAGGGAAACAGCCCCAGCATTTT. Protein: CASSLGGTGKQPQHF.

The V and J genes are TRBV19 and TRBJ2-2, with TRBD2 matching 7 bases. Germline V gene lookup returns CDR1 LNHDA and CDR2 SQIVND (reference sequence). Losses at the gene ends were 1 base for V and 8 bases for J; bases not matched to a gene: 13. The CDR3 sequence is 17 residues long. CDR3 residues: CASSIGSGARGRGELFF. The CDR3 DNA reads TGTGCCAGTAGTATAGGGAGCGGGGCCCGGGGCAGAGGGGAGCTGTTTTTT.

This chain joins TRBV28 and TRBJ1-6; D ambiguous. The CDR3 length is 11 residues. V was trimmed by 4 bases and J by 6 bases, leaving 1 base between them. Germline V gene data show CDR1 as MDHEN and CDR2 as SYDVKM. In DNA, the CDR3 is TGTGCCAGCAGTTCTAATTCACCCCTCCACTTT. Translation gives CASSSNSPLHF.

In DNA, the CDR3 is TGTGCCAGCAGCTTACGGACGGCGTCAGGGACCCAGTACTTC. Protein sequence: CASSLRTASGTQYF. The chain uses TRBV11-2 and TRBJ2-5; unclear D gene. V lost 2 bases to trimming and J lost 7 bases, with 14 bases between them. CDR1 and CDR2 from the germline V gene are SGHAT and FQNNGV. The length of the CDR3 is 14 residues.

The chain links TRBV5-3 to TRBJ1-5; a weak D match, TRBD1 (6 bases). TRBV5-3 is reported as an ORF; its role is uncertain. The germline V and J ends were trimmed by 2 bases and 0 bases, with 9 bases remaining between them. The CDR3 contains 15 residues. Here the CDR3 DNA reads TGTGCCAGAAGCTTAAACAGGGATAGCAATCAGCCCCAGCATTTT. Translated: CARSLNRDSNQPQHF.